This TCR beta chain came from a study of glioma-infiltrating T cells. With regard to this clonotype: The target antigen is unknown. This sequence may be a read error, since a much larger clone differs from it by one base.

This CDR3 has 17 residues. CDR1 and CDR2 from the germline V gene are MDHEN and SYDVKM. TCR alpha and beta CDR3 regions were amplified from RNA using iRepertoire nested multiplex PCR. TCRdb redid the calling of the multiplex PCR reads with MiXCR, one entry per CDR3 protein. The sample lists under 200,000 distinct CDR3 sequences, more than 35% seen once, with 5.2% in the top ten. Study observations and caveats: Very few CDR3 sequences were shared between tissue and blood. Above-expected tissue-blood divergence occurred in all gliomas, most in low-grade ones.

The clonotype originates from a human donor with low-grade glioma or glioblastoma, undergoing nonglioma brain surgery, or in good health (not recorded which). Sequenced sample: glioma tissue, nonneoplastic brain tissue, or PBMCs (not recorded which). The V and J genes are TRBV28 and TRBJ1-5; D not certain. The CDR3 DNA is TGTGCCAGCAGTCCACAAGCGGGAGCCAGGAACCATCACCCCCAGCATTTT. This sequence encodes CASSPQAGARNHHPQHF. Supplemented by reference TRBV28 and TRBJ1-5, the full variable domain reads DVKVTQSSRYLVKRTGEKVFLECVQDMDHENMFWYRQDPGLGLRLIYFSYDVKMKEKGDIPEGYSVSREKKERFSLILESASTNQTSMYLCASSPQAGARNHHPQHFGDGTRLSIL.